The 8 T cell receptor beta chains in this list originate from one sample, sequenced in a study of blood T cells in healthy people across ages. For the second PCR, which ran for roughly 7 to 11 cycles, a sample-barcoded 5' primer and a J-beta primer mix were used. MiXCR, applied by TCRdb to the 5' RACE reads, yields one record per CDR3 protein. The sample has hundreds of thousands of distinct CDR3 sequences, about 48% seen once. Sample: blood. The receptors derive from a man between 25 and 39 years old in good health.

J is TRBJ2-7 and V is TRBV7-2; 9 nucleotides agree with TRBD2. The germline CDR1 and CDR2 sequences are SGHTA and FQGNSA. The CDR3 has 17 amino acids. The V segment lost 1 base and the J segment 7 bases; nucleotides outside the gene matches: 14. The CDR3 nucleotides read TGTGCCAGCAGCTTAGGTAGCGGGGGACTCACCTACAATGAGCAGTACTTC. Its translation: CASSLGSGGLTYNEQYF.

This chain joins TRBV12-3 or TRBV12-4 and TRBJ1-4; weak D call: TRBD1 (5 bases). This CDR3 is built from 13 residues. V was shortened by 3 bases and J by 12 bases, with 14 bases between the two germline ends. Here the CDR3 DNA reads TGTGCCAGCAGTTTTCGGGGGATTTTTCAACTGTTTTTT. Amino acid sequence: CASSFRGIFQLFF.

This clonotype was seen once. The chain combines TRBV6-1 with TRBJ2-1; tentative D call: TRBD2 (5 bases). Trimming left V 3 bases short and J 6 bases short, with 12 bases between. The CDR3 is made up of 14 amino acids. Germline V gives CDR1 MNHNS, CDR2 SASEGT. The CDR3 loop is CASSDPGRTNEQFF. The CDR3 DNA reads TGTGCCAGCAGTGATCCGGGAAGAACCAATGAGCAGTTCTTC.

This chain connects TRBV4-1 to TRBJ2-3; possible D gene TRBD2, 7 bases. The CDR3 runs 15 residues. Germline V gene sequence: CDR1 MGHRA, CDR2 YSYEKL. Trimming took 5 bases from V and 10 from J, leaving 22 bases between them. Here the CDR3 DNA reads TGCGCCAGCAGCACAGCAGGGGAGGGCCGGCGGGCGCAGTATTTT. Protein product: CASSTAGEGRRAQYF.

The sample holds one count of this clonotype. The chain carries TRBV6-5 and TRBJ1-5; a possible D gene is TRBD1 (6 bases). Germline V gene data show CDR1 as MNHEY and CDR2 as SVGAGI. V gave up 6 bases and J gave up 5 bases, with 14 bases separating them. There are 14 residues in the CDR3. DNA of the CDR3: TGTGCCAGCAGCCTACAGGGTAACCATCAGCCCCAGCATTTT. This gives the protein CASSLQGNHQPQHF.

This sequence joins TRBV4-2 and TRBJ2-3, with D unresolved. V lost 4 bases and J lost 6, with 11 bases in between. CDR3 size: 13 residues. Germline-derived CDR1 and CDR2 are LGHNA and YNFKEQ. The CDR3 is CASSPPSEDTQYF. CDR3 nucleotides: TGTGCCAGCAGCCCTCCTAGTGAGGATACGCAGTATTTT.

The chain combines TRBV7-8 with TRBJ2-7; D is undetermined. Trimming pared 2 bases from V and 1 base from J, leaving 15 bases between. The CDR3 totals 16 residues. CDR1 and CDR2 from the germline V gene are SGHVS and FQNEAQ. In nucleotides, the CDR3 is TGTGCCAGCAGCTTATATGGGGAAGCGTCGTCCTACGAGCAGTACTTC. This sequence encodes CASSLYGEASSYEQYF.

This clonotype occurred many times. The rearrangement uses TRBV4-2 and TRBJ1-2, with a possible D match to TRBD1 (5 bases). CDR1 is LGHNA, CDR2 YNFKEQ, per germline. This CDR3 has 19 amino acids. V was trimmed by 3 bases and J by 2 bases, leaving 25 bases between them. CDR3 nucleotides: TGTGCCAGCAGCCAGGATACGGGAGTGGGGGTAACGGTGAACTATGGCTACACCTTC. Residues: CASSQDTGVGVTVNYGYTF.